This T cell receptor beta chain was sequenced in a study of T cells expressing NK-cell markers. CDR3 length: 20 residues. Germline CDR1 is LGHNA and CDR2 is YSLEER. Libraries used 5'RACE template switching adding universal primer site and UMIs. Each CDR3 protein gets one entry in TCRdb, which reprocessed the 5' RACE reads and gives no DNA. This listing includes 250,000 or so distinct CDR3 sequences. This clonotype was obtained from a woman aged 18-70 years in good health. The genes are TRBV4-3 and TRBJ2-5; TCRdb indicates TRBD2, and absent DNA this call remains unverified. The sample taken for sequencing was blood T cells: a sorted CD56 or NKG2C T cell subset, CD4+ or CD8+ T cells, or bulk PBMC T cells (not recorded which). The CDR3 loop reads CASSRALRGSRGGQQETQYF.